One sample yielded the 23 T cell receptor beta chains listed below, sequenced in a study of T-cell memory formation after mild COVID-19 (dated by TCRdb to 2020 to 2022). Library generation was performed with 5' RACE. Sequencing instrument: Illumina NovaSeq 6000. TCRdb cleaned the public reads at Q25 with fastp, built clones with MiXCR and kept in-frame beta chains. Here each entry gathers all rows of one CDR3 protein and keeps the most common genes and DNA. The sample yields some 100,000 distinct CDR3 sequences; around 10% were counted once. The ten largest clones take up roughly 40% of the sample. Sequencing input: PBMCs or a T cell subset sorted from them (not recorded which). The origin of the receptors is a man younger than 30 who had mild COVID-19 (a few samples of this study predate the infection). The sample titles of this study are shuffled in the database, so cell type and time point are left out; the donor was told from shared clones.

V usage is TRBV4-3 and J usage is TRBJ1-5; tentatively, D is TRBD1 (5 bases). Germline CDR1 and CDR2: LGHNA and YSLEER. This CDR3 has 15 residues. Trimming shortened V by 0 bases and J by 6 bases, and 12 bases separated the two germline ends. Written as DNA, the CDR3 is TGCGCCAGCAGCCAAGATCCACAGGTCAGTCAGCCCCAGCATTTT. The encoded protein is CASSQDPQVSQPQHF.

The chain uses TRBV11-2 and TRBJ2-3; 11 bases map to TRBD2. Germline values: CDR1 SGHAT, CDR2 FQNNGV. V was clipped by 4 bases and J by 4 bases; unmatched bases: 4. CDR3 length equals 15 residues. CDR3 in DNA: TGTGCCAGCAGCTCTTTGGGACTAGCGGCAGATACGCAGTATTTT. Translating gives CASSSLGLAADTQYF.

CDR3 DNA: TGTGCCAGCAGCTTAGCTCAGACAGGGGGCCATGAAGCTTTCTTT. Encoded protein: CASSLAQTGGHEAFF. V usage is TRBV7-9 and J usage is TRBJ1-1; 10 nucleotides line up with TRBD1. CDR1 and CDR2 from the germline V gene are SEHNR and FQNEAQ (reference sequence). This CDR3 has 15 residues. V lost 0 bases and J lost 7; bases outside the gene matches: 5.

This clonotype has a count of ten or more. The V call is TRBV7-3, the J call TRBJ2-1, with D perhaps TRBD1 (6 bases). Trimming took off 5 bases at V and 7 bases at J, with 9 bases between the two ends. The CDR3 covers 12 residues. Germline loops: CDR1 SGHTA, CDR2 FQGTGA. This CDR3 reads CASSPGDNEQFF. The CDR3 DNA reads TGTGCCAGCAGCCCAGGGGATAATGAGCAGTTCTTC.

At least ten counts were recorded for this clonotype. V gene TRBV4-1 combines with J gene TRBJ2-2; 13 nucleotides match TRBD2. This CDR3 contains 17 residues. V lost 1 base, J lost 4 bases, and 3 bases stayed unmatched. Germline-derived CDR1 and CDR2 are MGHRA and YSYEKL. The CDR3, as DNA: TGCGCCAGCAGCCAAGTACTAGCGGGGGGGAGCACCGGGGAGCTGTTTTTT. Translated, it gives CASSQVLAGGSTGELFF.

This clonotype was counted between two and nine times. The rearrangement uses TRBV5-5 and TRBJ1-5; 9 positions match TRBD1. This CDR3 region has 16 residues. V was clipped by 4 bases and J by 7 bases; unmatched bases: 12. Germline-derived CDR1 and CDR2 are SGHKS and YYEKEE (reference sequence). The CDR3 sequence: CASSKEPGQGGQPQHF. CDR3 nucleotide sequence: TGTGCCAGCAGCAAGGAGCCGGGACAGGGCGGACAGCCCCAGCATTTT.

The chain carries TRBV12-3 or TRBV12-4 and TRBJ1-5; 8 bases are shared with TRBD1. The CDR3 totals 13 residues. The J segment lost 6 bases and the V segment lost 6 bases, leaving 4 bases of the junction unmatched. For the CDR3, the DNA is TGTGCCAGCAGCCCGGACAGGGCTCAGCCCCAGCATTTT. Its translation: CASSPDRAQPQHF.

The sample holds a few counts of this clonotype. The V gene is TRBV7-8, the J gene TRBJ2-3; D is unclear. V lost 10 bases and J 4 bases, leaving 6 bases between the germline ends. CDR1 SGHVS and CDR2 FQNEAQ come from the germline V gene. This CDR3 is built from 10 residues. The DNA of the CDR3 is TGTGCCACCAAGGCAGATACGCAGTATTTT. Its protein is CATKADTQYF.

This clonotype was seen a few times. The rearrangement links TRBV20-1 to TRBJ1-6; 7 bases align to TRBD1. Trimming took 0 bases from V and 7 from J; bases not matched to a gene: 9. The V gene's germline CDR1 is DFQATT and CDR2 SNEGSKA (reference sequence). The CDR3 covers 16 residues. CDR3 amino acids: CSARDREQGSNSPLHF. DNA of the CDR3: TGCAGTGCTAGAGATCGGGAACAGGGGTCGAATTCACCCCTCCACTTT.

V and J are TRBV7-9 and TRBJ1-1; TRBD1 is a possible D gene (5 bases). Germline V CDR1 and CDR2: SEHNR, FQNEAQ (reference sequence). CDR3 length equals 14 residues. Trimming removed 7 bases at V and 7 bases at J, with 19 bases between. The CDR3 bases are TGTGCCAGCAACTTGGTGGGGGGTAGAAATGAAGCTTTCTTT. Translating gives CASNLVGGRNEAFF.

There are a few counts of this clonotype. The CDR3 protein is CASSFDRGSDTQYF. CDR3 coding DNA: TGTGCCAGCAGCTTCGACCGCGGCAGCGATACGCAGTATTTT. This chain joins TRBV7-9 and TRBJ2-3; no clear D gene. This CDR3 comprises 14 residues. The germline gives CDR1 SEHNR, CDR2 FQNEAQ (reference sequence). Trimming shortened V by 3 bases and J by 6 bases, and 13 bases separated the two germline ends. Filled out from reference TRBV7-9 and TRBJ2-3, the complete variable domain reads DTGVSQNPRHKITKRGQNVTFRCDPISEHNRLYWYRQTLGQGPEFLTYFQNEAQLEKSRLLSDRFSAERPKGSFSTLEIQRTEQGDSAMYLCASSFDRGSDTQYFGPGTRLTVL.

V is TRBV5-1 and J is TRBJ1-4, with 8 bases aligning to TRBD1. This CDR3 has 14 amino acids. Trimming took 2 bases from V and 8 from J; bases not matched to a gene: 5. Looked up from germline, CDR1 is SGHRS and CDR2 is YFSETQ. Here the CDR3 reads CASSFQGAGEKLFF. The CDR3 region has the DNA TGCGCCAGCAGCTTCCAGGGGGCGGGGGAAAAACTGTTTTTT.

This chain's CDR3 is CASSLGGGVGNTIYF. Written as DNA, the CDR3 is TGTGCCAGCAGCTTAGGAGGGGGCGTTGGAAACACCATATATTTT. This chain joins TRBV7-6 and TRBJ1-3; 7 bases line up with TRBD1. Germline CDR1 is SGHVS and CDR2 is FNYEAQ. J was trimmed by 3 bases and V by 1 base; bases with no gene match: 3. The CDR3 consists of 15 residues.

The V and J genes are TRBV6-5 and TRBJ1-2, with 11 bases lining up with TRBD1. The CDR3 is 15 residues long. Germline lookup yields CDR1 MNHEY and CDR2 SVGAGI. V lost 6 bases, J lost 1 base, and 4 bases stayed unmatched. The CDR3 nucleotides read TGTGCCAGCAGCCTCGGGACAGGGGGTAACTATGGCTACACCTTC. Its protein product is CASSLGTGGNYGYTF.

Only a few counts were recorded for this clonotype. CDR3 loop: CAISESEGSDTQYF. DNA of the CDR3: TGTGCCATCAGTGAGTCTGAGGGGTCAGATACGCAGTATTTT. V is TRBV10-3 and J is TRBJ2-3, with D perhaps TRBD1 or TRBD2 (5 bases each). Deletions cut 0 bases from V and 4 bases from J, with 8 bases between. The V gene's germline CDR1 is ENHRY and CDR2 SYGVKD. CDR3 size: 14 residues.

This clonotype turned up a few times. The CDR3 reads CASSLFGEIAEAFF. The CDR3 bases are TGTGCCAGCAGTTTATTCGGGGAGATCGCTGAAGCTTTCTTT. The chain carries TRBV12-3 or TRBV12-4 and TRBJ1-1; no definite D call. V was trimmed by 2 bases and J by 6 bases, leaving 13 bases between them. The length of the CDR3 is 14 residues.

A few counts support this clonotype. The CDR3 here is CASSQETGVGETQYF. Here the CDR3 DNA reads TGCGCCAGCAGCCAAGAAACCGGGGTAGGAGAGACCCAGTACTTC. The V gene is TRBV4-1, the J gene TRBJ2-5, with TRBD2 as a possible D gene (5 bases). This CDR3 comprises 15 residues. Trimming took 0 bases from V and 4 from J, leaving 12 bases between them. CDR1 MGHRA and CDR2 YSYEKL come from the germline V gene.

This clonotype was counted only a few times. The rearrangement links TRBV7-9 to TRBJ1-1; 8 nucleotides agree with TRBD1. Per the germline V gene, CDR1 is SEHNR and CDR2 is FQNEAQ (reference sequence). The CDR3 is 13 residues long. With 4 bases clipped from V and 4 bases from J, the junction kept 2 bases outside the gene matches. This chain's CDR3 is CASSSQGATEAFF. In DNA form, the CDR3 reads TGTGCCAGCAGCTCCCAGGGGGCCACTGAAGCTTTCTTT.

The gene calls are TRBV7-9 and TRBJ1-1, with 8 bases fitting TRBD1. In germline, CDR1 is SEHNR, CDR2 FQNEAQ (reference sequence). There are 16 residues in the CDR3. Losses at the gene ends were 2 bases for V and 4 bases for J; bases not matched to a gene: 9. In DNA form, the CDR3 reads TGTGCCAGCAGCTTAATCGGACAGGGTCGGAGCACTGAAGCTTTCTTT. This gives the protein CASSLIGQGRSTEAFF. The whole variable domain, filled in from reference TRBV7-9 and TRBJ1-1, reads DTGVSQNPRHKITKRGQNVTFRCDPISEHNRLYWYRQTLGQGPEFLTYFQNEAQLEKSRLLSDRFSAERPKGSFSTLEIQRTEQGDSAMYLCASSLIGQGRSTEAFFGQGTRLTVV.

The CDR3 bases are TGTGCCAGCAGCCGCAGTACCGGGACTAGCGGGGGACTCTACAATGAGCAGTTCTTC. Translating gives CASSRSTGTSGGLYNEQFF. The rearrangement links TRBV7-9 to TRBJ2-1; 14 nucleotides match TRBD2. The CDR3 is 19 amino acids. The V segment lost 5 bases and the J segment 3 bases; nucleotides outside the gene matches: 12. The germline V gene encodes CDR1 SEHNR and CDR2 FQNEAQ (reference sequence).

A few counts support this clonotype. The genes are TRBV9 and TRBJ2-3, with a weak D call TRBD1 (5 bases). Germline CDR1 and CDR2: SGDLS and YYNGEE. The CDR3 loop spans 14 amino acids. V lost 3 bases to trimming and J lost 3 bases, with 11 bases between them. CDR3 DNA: TGTGCCAGCAGCGGACCGACAGAAACAGATACGCAGTATTTT. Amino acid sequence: CASSGPTETDTQYF.

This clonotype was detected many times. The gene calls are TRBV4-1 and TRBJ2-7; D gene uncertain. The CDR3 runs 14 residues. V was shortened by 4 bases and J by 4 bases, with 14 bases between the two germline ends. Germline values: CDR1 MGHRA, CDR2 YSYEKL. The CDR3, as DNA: TGCGCCAGCAGCCTAACAACCTCGAATTACGAGCAGTACTTC. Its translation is CASSLTTSNYEQYF.

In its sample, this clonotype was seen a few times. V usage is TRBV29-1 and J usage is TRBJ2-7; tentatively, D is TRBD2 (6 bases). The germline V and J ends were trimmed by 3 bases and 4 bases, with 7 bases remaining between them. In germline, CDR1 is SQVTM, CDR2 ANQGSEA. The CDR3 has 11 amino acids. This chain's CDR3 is CSVEAGYEQYF. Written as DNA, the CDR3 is TGCAGCGTTGAGGCGGGGTACGAGCAGTACTTC.